This T cell receptor (beta chain) was sequenced during a study of cytomegalovirus exposure and HLA in healthy donors. Amplification used 60 Vbeta primers and 13 Jbeta primers. Original processing methods: Counted up in a later analysis, unique TCR beta chains came to about 80 million, with around 10 million shared. Here immunoSEQ multiplex PCR was the method, and the copy in TCRdb shows in-frame clones only, minus some. Clonal size and the V and J genes are those of that table, whereas D and trimming came from the DNA. The top ten clones hold approximately 6% of a sample with over 130,000 clones, 79% of them seen once. This clone was observed at least ten times. Each donor was healthy, and each was a bone marrow donor. The trim removed 2 bases at V and 2 bases at J, leaving 2 bases unmatched. CDR3 length equals 15 residues. Germline V CDR1 and CDR2: SGHRS, YFSETQ.

The chain couples TRBV5-1 to TRBJ1-5, with TRBD1 matching 9 bases. Sequencing input: PBMCs. The clonotype was recovered from a man aged 50-60 years in good health and CMV-seropositive. CDR3 amino acids: CASSLQGAGNQPQHF. The CDR3 DNA is TGCGCCAGCAGCTTACAGGGGGCAGGCAATCAGCCCCAGCATTTT.